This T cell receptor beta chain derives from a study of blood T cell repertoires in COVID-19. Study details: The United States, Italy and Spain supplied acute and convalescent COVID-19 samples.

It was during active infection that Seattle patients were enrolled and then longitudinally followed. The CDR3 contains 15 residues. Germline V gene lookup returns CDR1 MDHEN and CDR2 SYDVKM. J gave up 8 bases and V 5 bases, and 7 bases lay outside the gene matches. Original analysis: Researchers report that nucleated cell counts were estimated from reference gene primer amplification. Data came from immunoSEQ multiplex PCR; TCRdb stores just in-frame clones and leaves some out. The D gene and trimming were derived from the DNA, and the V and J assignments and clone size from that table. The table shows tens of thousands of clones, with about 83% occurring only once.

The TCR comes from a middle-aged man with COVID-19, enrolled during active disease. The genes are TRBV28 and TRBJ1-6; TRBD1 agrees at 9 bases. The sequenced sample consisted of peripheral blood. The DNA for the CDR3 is TGTGCCAGCAGTGCTACGGGACAGGGACATTCACCCCTCCACTTT. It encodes CASSATGQGHSPLHF.